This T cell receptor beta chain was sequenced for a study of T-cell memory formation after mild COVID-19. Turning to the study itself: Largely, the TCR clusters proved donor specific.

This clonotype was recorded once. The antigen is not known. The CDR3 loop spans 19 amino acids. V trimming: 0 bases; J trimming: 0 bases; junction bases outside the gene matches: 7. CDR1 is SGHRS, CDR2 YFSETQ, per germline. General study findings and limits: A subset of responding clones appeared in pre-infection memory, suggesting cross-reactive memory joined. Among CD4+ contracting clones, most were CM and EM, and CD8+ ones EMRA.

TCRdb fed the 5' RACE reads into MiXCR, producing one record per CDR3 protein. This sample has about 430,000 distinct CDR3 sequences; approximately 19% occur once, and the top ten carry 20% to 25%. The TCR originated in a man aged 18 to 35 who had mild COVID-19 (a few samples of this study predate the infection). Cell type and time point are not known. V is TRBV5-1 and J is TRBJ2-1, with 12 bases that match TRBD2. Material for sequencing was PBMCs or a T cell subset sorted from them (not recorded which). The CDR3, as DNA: TGCGCCAGCAGCTTGGCCACTAGCGGGGGGCGGAGCTCCTACAATGAGCAGTTCTTC. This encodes CASSLATSGGRSSYNEQFF.